Listed here is a single T cell receptor (beta chain). Researchers took RNA transcripts and amplified the TCR beta CDR3 regions from them. The TCR CDR3 was amplified in a first-round RT-PCR using the HTBI primer set. TCRdb re-analysed the multiplex PCR reads in MiXCR, keeping a single row per CDR3 protein. This table holds hundreds of thousands of distinct CDR3 sequences, around 46% found once. These data originate in a study of T cells in Graves' hyperthyroidism and ophthalmopathy. CDR1 SNHLY and CDR2 FYNNEI come from the germline V gene. Trimming took 2 bases from V and 1 from J, leaving 9 bases between them. This CDR3 spans 14 amino acids.

The receptor's source is a woman between 18 and 29 years old with Graves' hyperthyroidism. The chain couples TRBV2 to TRBJ2-7; D possibly corresponds to TRBD2 (6 bases). The specimen sequenced was peripheral blood or thyroid tissue (not recorded which). Here the CDR3 reads CASSEPSGSYEQYF. The CDR3 DNA reads TGTGCCAGCAGTGAACCCAGCGGGTCCTACGAGCAGTACTTC.